This is a list of T cell receptor beta chains from one sample in a study of circulating and synovial CD4+ cells in juvenile arthritis. This table comes from immunoSEQ multiplex PCR, and its TCRdb copy is limited to in-frame clones, with some not included. The sample shows about 36,000 clones, approximately 94% of them seen only once. Material for sequencing was CD4+ T cells from blood. These receptors were collected from a human donor with juvenile idiopathic arthritis. CDR3s include the opening cysteine and the closing phenylalanine or tryptophan. D genes are given only for firm matches. The size field is filled for only some rows; it gives once, few, many or a size class.

CASSPRTGGDYGYTF,TGTGCCAGCAGCCCTAGGACAGGGGGCGACTATGGCTACACCTTC,TRBD1,-,TRBV7-8,TRBJ1-2
CASSNWDSSYEQYF,TGTGCCAGCAGCAACTGGGACAGCTCCTACGAGCAGTACTTC,-,-,TRBV21-1,TRBJ2-7
CASSLKGGGGYTF,TGTGCCAGCAGCTTGAAAGGGGGCGGTGGCTACACCTTC,TRBD1,-,TRBV5-6,TRBJ1-2
CAVGPGQGPTGELFF,TGCGCTGTAGGTCCGGGACAGGGCCCCACCGGGGAGCTGTTTTTT,TRBD1,-,TRBV7-6,TRBJ2-2
CATSRSDRGYEQYF,TGTGCCACCAGCAGGTCCGACAGGGGGTACGAGCAGTACTTC,TRBD1,-,TRBV15,TRBJ2-7
CASTGGLNQPQHF,TGTGCCAGCACCGGGGGGCTTAATCAGCCCCAGCATTTT,-,-,TRBV27,TRBJ1-5
CAMGQGKETQYF,TGTGCCATGGGACAGGGGAAAGAGACCCAGTACTTC,TRBD1,-,TRBV10-3,TRBJ2-5
CASSLPGTSGGAVEEQYF,TGTGCCAGCAGCTTGCCCGGGACTAGCGGGGGGGCTGTCGAGGAGCAGTACTTC,TRBD2,-,TRBV7-9,TRBJ2-7
CASSVRPGGGYEQYF,TGTGCCAGCAGTGTCAGGCCAGGGGGCGGATACGAGCAGTACTTC,TRBD1,-,TRBV2,TRBJ2-7
CASSLGQGRDLGYTF,TGCGCCAGCAGCTTGGGACAGGGACGGGACCTTGGCTACACCTTC,TRBD1,-,TRBV5-1,TRBJ1-2
CASSQERGPNQPQHF,TGCGCCAGCAGCCAAGAGCGAGGGCCCAATCAGCCCCAGCATTTT,-,-,TRBV4-1,TRBJ1-5
CASSLNRANRKLINEQFF,TGTGCCAGCAGCTTAAACAGGGCCAACCGGAAGTTAATCAATGAGCAGTTCTTC,-,once,TRBV7-3,TRBJ2-1
CASSNQGRDIQYF,TGTGCCAGTAGTAACCAGGGGAGGGACATTCAGTACTTC,-,-,TRBV19,TRBJ2-4
CASSQDDRSSYNEQFF,TGCGCCAGCAGCCAAGATGACAGGAGCTCCTACAATGAGCAGTTCTTC,-,-,TRBV4-1,TRBJ2-1
CASSYLGAQYF,TGTGCCAGCAGTTACTTGGGGGCGCAGTACTTC,-,-,TRBV6-5,TRBJ2-7
CASSIFFAGANEKLFF,TGTGCCAGTAGTATTTTTTTCGCAGGGGCCAATGAAAAACTGTTTTTT,-,-,TRBV19,TRBJ1-4
CASSRGPQGLSIYEQYF,TGCGCCAGCAGTCGGGGGCCCCAGGGCCTCTCCATCTACGAGCAGTACTTC,-,-,TRBV23-1,TRBJ2-7
CASSLGRLRLNQPQHF,TGTGCCAGCAGCTTAGGAAGGTTGAGGCTCAATCAGCCCCAGCATTTT,-,once,TRBV11-3,TRBJ1-5
CASSLRLADTGELFF,TGTGCCAGCAGCCTGCGGCTTGCGGACACCGGGGAGCTGTTTTTT,-,-,TRBV5-4,TRBJ2-2
CACQLAGGLHNEQFF,TGTGCCTGTCAACTAGCGGGGGGGCTTCACAATGAGCAGTTCTTC,TRBD2,-,TRBV30,TRBJ2-1
CASRVQLYYQDTQYF,TGCGCCAGCAGGGTCCAACTATACTATCAAGATACGCAGTATTTT,-,-,TRBV5-1,TRBJ2-3
CASSLLKVWTVDEQYF,TGTGCCAGCAGCTTATTGAAGGTTTGGACAGTCGACGAGCAGTACTTC,-,-,TRBV11-3,TRBJ2-7
CASSHIDGYTF,TGTGCCAGCAGTCACATCGATGGCTACACCTTC,-,-,TRBV7-9,TRBJ1-2